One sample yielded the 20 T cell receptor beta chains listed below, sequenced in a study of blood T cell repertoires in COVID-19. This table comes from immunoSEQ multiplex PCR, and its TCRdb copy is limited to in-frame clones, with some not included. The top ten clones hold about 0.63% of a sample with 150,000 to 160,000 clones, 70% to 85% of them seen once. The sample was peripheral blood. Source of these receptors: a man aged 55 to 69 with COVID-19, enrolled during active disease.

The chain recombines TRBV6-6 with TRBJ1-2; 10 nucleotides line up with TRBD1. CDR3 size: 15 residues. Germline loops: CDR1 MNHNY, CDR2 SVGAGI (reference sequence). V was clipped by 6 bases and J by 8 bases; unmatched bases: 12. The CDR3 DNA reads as TGTGCCAGCAGCCCCGGGACAGGGGCGGGGAAGGGCTACACCTTC. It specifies CASSPGTGAGKGYTF.

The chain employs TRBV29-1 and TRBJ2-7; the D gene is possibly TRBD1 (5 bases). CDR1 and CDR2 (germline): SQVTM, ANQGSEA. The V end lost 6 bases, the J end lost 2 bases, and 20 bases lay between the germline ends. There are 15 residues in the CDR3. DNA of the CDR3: TGCAGCGTCCCCCGGGTTAAGGGGCAAACCTACGAGCAGTACTTC. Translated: CSVPRVKGQTYEQYF.

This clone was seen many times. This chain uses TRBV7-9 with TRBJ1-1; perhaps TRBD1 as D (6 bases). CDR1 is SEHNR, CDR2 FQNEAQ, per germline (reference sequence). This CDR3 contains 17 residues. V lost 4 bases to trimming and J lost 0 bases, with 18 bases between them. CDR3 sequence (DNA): TGTGCCAGCAGCTCTCGTGGACAGAGTCTTGTGAACACTGAAGCTTTCTTT. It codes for CASSSRGQSLVNTEAFF.

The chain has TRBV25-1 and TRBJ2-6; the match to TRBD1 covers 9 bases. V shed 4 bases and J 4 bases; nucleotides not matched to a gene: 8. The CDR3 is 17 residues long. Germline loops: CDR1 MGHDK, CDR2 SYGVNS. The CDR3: CASSAGTGLYGANVLTF. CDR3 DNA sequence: TGTGCCAGCAGTGCCGGGACAGGGCTGTACGGGGCCAACGTCCTGACTTTC.

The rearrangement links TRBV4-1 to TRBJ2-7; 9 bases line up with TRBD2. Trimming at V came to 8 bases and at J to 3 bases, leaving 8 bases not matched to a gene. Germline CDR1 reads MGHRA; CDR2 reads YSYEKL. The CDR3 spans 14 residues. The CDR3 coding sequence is TGCGCCAGCTCGGAACCTAGCGGGGTCTACGAGCAGTACTTC. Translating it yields CASSEPSGVYEQYF.

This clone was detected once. Here the CDR3 DNA reads TGTGCCAGCTTCCGTATGTTGAACACTGAAGCTTTCTTT. Protein sequence: CASFRMLNTEAFF. J is TRBJ1-1 and V is TRBV11-2; D not certain. Between the trimmed V and J ends, which lost 8 bases and 0 bases, there was a span of 10 bases. The length of the CDR3 is 13 residues. The germline V gene has CDR1 SGHAT and CDR2 FQNNGV.

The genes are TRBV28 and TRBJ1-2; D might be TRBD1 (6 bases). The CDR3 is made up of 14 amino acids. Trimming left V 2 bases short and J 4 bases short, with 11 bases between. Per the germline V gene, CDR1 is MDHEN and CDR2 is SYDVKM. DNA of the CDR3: TGTGCCAGCAGTTTAGGGACACAGACCTATGGCTACACCTTC. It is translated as CASSLGTQTYGYTF.

The CDR3 loop is CASSLTSGAQFF. CDR3 coding DNA: TGTGCCAGCAGTCTGACTAGCGGGGCGCAGTTCTTC. The chain employs TRBV7-9 and TRBJ2-1, with 11 bases that match TRBD2. The length of the CDR3 is 12 residues. Germline CDR1 reads SEHNR; CDR2 reads FQNEAQ (reference sequence). V shed 6 bases and J 12 bases; nucleotides not matched to a gene: 4. Full variable domain (missing parts from reference TRBV7-9 and TRBJ2-1): DTGVSQNPRHKITKRGQNVTFRCDPISEHNRLYWYRQTLGQGPEFLTYFQNEAQLEKSRLLSDRFSAERPKGSFSTLEIQRTEQGDSAMYLCASSLTSGAQFFGPGTRLTVL.

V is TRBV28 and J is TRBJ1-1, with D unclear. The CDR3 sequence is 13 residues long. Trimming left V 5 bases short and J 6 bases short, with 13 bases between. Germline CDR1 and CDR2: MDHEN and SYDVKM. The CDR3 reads CASSDIAVPEAFF. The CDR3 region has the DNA TGTGCCAGCAGTGATATAGCGGTTCCTGAAGCTTTCTTT.

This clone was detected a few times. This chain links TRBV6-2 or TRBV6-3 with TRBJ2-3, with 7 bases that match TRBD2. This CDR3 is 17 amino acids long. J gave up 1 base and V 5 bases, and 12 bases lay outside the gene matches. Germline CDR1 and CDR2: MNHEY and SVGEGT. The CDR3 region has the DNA TGTGCCAGCAGTCGCACCGACCTAGCGGTTGGCACAGATACGCAGTATTTT. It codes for CASSRTDLAVGTDTQYF.

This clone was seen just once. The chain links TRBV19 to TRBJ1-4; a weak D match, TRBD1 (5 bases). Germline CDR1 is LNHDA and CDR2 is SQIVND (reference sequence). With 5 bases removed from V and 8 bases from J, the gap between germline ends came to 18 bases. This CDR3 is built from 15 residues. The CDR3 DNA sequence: TGTGCCAGTAGTCATATTTTGGGGGGGGAGGAAAAACTGTTTTTT. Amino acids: CASSHILGGEEKLFF.

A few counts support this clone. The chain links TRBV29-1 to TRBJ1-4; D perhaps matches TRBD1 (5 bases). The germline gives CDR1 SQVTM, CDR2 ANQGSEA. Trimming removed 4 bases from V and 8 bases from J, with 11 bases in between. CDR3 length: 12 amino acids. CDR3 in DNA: TGCAGCGTTGGTTCAGGGCGGGAAAAACTGTTTTTT. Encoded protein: CSVGSGREKLFF.

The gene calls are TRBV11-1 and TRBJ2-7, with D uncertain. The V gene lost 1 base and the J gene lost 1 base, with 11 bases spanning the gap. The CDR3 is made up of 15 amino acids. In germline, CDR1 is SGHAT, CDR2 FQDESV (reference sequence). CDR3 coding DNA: TGTGCCAGCAGCTTAGGCCTGGTTAGATCCTACGAGCAGTACTTC. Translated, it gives CASSLGLVRSYEQYF. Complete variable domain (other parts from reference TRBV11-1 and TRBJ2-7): EAEVAQSPRYKITEKSQAVAFWCDPISGHATLYWYRQILGQGPELLVQFQDESVVDDSQLPKDRFSAERLKGVDSTLKIQPAELGDSAMYLCASSLGLVRSYEQYFGPGTRLTVT.

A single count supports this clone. CDR3 sequence (DNA): TGTGCCAGCAGCTTAGGTAGCGGGGGGGCTAATGAGCAGTTCTTC. Amino acids: CASSLGSGGANEQFF. The V and J genes are TRBV7-2 and TRBJ2-1, with TRBD2 matching 11 bases. The V gene's germline CDR1 is SGHTA and CDR2 FQGNSA. V trimming: 1 base; J trimming: 7 bases; junction bases outside the gene matches: 3. The CDR3 is 15 residues long.

CDR3 sequence reads: CASSQATQGQAFF. In DNA form, the CDR3 reads TGCGCCAGCAGCCAAGCAACACAGGGGCAAGCTTTCTTT. The genes are TRBV4-3 and TRBJ1-1; 7 bases map to TRBD1. Germline loops: CDR1 LGHNA, CDR2 YSLEER. The CDR3 length is 13 residues. V shed 1 base and J 9 bases; nucleotides not matched to a gene: 5.

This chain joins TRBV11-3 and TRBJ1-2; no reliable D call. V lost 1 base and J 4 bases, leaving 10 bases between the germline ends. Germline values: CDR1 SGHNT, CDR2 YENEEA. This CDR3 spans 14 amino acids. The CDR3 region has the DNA TGTGCCAGCAGCTTAGGTGGAGACTCCTATGGCTACACCTTC. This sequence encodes CASSLGGDSYGYTF.

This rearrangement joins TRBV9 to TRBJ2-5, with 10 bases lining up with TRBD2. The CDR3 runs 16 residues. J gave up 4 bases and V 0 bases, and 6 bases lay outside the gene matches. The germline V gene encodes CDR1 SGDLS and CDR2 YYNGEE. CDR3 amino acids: CASSVEHRTSGETQYF. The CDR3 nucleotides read TGTGCCAGCAGCGTAGAACATAGGACTAGCGGAGAGACCCAGTACTTC.

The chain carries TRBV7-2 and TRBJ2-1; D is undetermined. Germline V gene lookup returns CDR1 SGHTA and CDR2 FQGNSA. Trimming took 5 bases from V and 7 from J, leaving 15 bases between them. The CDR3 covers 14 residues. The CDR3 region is CASSHPSRRNEQFF. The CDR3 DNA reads TGTGCCAGCAGCCACCCCTCTAGGAGAAATGAGCAGTTCTTC.

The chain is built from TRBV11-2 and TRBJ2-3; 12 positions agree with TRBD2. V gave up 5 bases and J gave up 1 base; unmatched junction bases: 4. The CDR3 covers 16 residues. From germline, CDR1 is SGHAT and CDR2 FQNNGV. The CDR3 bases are TGTGCCAGCAGCCCTAGACTAGCGGGGGGCACAGATACGCAGTATTTT. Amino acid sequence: CASSPRLAGGTDTQYF.

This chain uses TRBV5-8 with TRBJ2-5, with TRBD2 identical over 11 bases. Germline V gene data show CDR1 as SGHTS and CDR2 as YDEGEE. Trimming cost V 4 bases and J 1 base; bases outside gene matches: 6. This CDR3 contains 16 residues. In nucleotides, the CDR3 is TGTGCCAGCAGCCTGGCCGGGACTAGCGGCCAAGAGACCCAGTACTTC. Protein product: CASSLAGTSGQETQYF.